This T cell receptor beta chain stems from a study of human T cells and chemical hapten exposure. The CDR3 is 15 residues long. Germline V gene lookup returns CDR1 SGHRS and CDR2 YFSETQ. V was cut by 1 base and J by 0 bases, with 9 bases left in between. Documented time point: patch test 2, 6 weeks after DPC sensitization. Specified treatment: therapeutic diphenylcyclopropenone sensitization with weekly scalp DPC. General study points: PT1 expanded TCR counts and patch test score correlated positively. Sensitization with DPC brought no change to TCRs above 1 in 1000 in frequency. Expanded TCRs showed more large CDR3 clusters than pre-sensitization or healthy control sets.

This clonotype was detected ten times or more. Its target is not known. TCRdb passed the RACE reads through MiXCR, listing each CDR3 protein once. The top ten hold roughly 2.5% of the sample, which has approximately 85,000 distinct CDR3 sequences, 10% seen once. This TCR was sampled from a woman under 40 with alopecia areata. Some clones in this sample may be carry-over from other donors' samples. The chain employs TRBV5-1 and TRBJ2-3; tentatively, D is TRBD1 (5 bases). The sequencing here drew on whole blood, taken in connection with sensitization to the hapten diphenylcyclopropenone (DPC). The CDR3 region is CASSLNQGSTDTQYF. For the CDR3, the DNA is TGCGCCAGCAGCTTGAATCAGGGTAGCACAGATACGCAGTATTTT.